One and the same sample provided the 16 T cell receptor beta chains below, sequenced in a study of cytotoxic CD8 clonotypes in ibrutinib-treated CLL. Profiling relied on immunoSEQ multiplex PCR, and the TCRdb table lists in-frame clones only, not all of them. Here the sample spans about 25,000 clones, about 78% being singletons. The sequencing used PBMCs, collected before ibrutinib treatment. These receptors all stem from a human donor with chronic lymphocytic leukemia.

The chain uses TRBV5-4 and TRBJ1-1, with 7 bases fitting TRBD1. CDR1 SGHNT and CDR2 YYREEE come from the germline V gene (reference sequence). V shed 3 bases, J shed 3 bases, and the junction held 5 bases outside the gene matches. This CDR3 comprises 14 residues. CDR3 protein: CASSSQGTDTEAFF. For the CDR3, the DNA is TGTGCCAGCAGCTCACAGGGGACGGACACTGAAGCTTTCTTT.

This clone was detected once. The chain links TRBV5-4 to TRBJ2-4, with a tentative D call TRBD2 (6 bases). Trimming removed 4 bases from V and 0 bases from J, with 17 bases in between. The CDR3 is 17 amino acids. Germline-derived CDR1 and CDR2 are SGHNT and YYREEE (reference sequence). The CDR3 loop reads CASSLGTGTAAKNIQYF. The CDR3, as DNA: TGTGCCAGCAGCCTGGGGACCGGGACTGCAGCCAAAAACATTCAGTACTTC.

V gene TRBV7-2 combines with J gene TRBJ2-1; TRBD2 aligns across 12 bases. Germline V CDR1 and CDR2: SGHTA, FQGNSA. This CDR3 comprises 17 residues. Unmatched junction bases numbered 8, after V lost 1 base and J lost 7 bases. This chain's CDR3 is CASSLGLTSGSWNEQFF. In DNA form, the CDR3 reads TGTGCCAGCAGCTTAGGCCTGACTAGCGGGAGTTGGAATGAGCAGTTCTTC.

The chain links TRBV7-9 to TRBJ2-3, with a weak D call TRBD2 (5 bases). The germline V gene encodes CDR1 SEHNR and CDR2 FQNEAQ (reference sequence). The CDR3 has 13 residues. V lost 2 bases and J 7 bases, leaving 10 bases between the germline ends. The CDR3 DNA sequence: TGTGCCAGCAGCTTAAATTCGGGAAATACGCAGTATTTT. It codes for CASSLNSGNTQYF.

The chain joins TRBV27 to TRBJ2-1, with 7 bases identical to TRBD2. The CDR3 runs 15 residues. V dropped 5 bases and J dropped 3; count of bases not matched to a gene: 7. The germline V gene has CDR1 MNHEY and CDR2 SMNVEV (reference sequence). CDR3 sequence reads: CASSPGLGYYNEQFF. In nucleotides, the CDR3 is TGTGCCAGCAGTCCCGGACTAGGCTACTACAATGAGCAGTTCTTC.

This clone was detected a few times. The J gene is TRBJ2-7, the V gene TRBV30; TRBD2 agrees at 7 bases. This CDR3 region has 13 residues. The germline CDR1 and CDR2 sequences are GTSNPN and SVGIG (reference sequence). The trim removed 8 bases at V and 3 bases at J, leaving 10 bases unmatched. The CDR3 sequence: CARSAGVGYEQYF. The CDR3, as DNA: TGTGCCCGGTCTGCGGGAGTGGGCTACGAGCAGTACTTC.

The chain is built from TRBV10-3 and TRBJ2-5; a possible D gene is TRBD1 (6 bases). Germline V gene sequence: CDR1 ENHRY, CDR2 SYGVKD. The CDR3 is 13 residues long. Deletions cut 3 bases from V and 3 bases from J, with 8 bases between. The CDR3 is CAISDYREETQYF. CDR3 nucleotides: TGTGCCATCAGTGATTACAGGGAAGAGACCCAGTACTTC.

Only one count was recorded for this clone. The CDR3 sequence: CASSLERFNEQFF. In DNA, the CDR3 is TGTGCCAGCAGCTTGGAAAGATTCAATGAGCAGTTCTTC. The chain joins TRBV5-4 to TRBJ2-1; D not resolved. The V gene's germline CDR1 is SGHNT and CDR2 YYREEE (reference sequence). V was cut by 0 bases and J by 6 bases, with 7 bases left in between. The CDR3 is made up of 13 amino acids.

The chain has TRBV5-3 and TRBJ1-5; 7 bases map to TRBD1. TRBV5-3 is noted as an ORF with a role that remains uncertain. CDR3 size: 12 residues. V gave up 4 bases and J gave up 6 bases; unmatched junction bases: 1. CDR3 protein: CARSPGGQPQHF. CDR3 nucleotide sequence: TGTGCCAGAAGCCCAGGGGGTCAGCCCCAGCATTTT.

The genes are TRBV7-9 and TRBJ2-1; tentatively, D is TRBD1 or TRBD2 (5 bases each). Germline values: CDR1 SEHNR, CDR2 FQNEAQ (reference sequence). The CDR3 totals 15 residues. With 6 bases removed from V and 1 base from J, the gap between germline ends came to 13 bases. The CDR3 loop reads CASSPVGGSYNEQFF. CDR3 sequence (DNA): TGTGCCAGCAGTCCTGTTGGGGGATCCTACAATGAGCAGTTCTTC.

This sequence joins TRBV7-6 and TRBJ2-3; D perhaps matches TRBD1 (6 bases). This CDR3 comprises 15 residues. V lost 5 bases, J lost 0 bases, and 12 bases lay in between. Germline CDR1 and CDR2: SGHVS and FNYEAQ. In nucleotides, the CDR3 is TGTGCCAGCAGCCGCGCAACAGGGAGCACAGATACGCAGTATTTT. Its translation is CASSRATGSTDTQYF.

This sequence joins TRBV7-2 and TRBJ2-5, with TRBD1 as a possible D gene (5 bases). The CDR3 has 14 residues. Germline V lookup: CDR1 SGHTA, CDR2 FQGNSA. The V and J ends lost 6 bases and 1 base respectively, with 12 bases between them. CDR3 amino acids: CASRQGHSQETQYF. Here the CDR3 DNA reads TGTGCCAGCAGACAAGGACACTCCCAAGAGACCCAGTACTTC. The complete variable domain, with remaining parts taken from reference TRBV7-2 and TRBJ2-5, reads GAGVSQSPSNKVTEKGKDVELRCDPISGHTALYWYRQSLGQGLEFLIYFQGNSAPDKSGLPSDRFSAERTGGSVSTLTIQRTQQEDSAVYLCASRQGHSQETQYFGPGTRLLVL.

This clone was found a few times. The genes are TRBV5-1 and TRBJ2-3; 7 positions agree with TRBD2. CDR3 length: 16 residues. Trimming cost V 3 bases and J 1 base; bases outside gene matches: 8. Germline V gene sequence: CDR1 SGHRS, CDR2 YFSETQ. The CDR3 coding sequence is TGCGCCAGCAGCTCTGGTGGAGCGGGACGCACAGATACGCAGTATTTT. Translation: CASSSGGAGRTDTQYF.

The chain employs TRBV27 and TRBJ2-7; 7 bases match TRBD2. Losses at the gene ends were 5 bases for V and 4 bases for J; bases not matched to a gene: 5. This CDR3 spans 13 amino acids. The germline gives CDR1 MNHEY, CDR2 SMNVEV (reference sequence). CDR3 coding DNA: TGTGCCAGCAGTAGGGCTAGCGGATACGAGCAGTACTTC. Translated, it gives CASSRASGYEQYF.

The genes are TRBV7-9 and TRBJ1-1; D gene unclear. Trimming took off 1 base at V and 1 base at J, with 7 bases between the two ends. CDR1 and CDR2 from the germline V gene are SEHNR and FQNEAQ (reference sequence). There are 14 residues in the CDR3. CDR3 in DNA: TGTGCCAGCAGCTTAGGTGGGAAGAACACTGAAGCTTTCTTT. Translation gives CASSLGGKNTEAFF.

CDR3 DNA: TGTGCCAGCAGGAAACTAGCGGATGAAGAGACCCAGTACTTC. Its protein product is CASRKLADEETQYF. The V and J genes are TRBV5-6 and TRBJ2-5, with 8 bases aligning to TRBD2. The length of the CDR3 is 14 residues. The junction had 6 bases not matched to a gene; V was cut back by 5 bases and J by 3 bases. Germline V gives CDR1 SGHDT, CDR2 YYEEEE.